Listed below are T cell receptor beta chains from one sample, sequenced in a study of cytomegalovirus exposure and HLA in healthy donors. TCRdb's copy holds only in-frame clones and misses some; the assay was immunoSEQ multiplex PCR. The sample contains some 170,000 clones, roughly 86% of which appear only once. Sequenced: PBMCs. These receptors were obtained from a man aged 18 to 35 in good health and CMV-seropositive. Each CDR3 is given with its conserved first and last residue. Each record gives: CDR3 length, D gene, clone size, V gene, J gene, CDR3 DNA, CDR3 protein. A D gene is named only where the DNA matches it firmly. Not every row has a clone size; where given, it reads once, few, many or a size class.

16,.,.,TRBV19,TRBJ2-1,TGTGCCAGTAGTATTAATGGGGGACTCGGCTACAATGAGCAGTTCTTC,CASSINGGLGYNEQFF
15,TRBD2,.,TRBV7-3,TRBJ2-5,TGTGCCAGCAGCTTAATAGCGGGAGTTGGGGAGACCCAGTACTTC,CASSLIAGVGETQYF
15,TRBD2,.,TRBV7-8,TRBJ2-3,TGTGCCAGCAGTTCCAGGCTAGCGGGATCCGATACGCAGTATTTT,CASSSRLAGSDTQYF
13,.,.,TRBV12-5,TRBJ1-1,TGTGCTAGTGGTCCCCGTTTGTACACTGAAGCTTTCTTT,CASGPRLYTEAFF
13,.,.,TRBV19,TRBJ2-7,TGTGCCAGTAGTACCGACAGAGGCCACGAGCAGTACTTC,CASSTDRGHEQYF
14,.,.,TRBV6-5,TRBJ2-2,TGTGCCAGCAGTTACTCAGGGGCGGCCGGGGAGCTGTTTTTT,CASSYSGAAGELFF
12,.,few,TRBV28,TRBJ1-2,TGTGCCAGCACCCAGGGAGGCTATGGCTACACCTTC,CASTQGGYGYTF
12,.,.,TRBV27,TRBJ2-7,TGTGCCAGCAGCTCAAGACAGGGAGGGCAGTACTTC,CASSSRQGGQYF
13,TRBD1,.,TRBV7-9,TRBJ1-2,TGTGCCAGCAGCTTACAGGGGGCCGGTGGCTACACCTTC,CASSLQGAGGYTF
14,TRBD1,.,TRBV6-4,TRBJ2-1,TGTGCCAGCAGTGACGGGACAGGGGGCAATGAGCAGTTCTTC,CASSDGTGGNEQFF
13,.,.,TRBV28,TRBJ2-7,TGTGCCAGCACCATAGGGGCAGGCTACGAGCAGTACTTC,CASTIGAGYEQYF
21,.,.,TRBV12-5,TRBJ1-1,TGTGCTAGTGGTTTGGTACTCCTCCGGTCGAGGGGGTGGGATAGGAACACTGAAGCTTTCTTT,CASGLVLLRSRGWDRNTEAFF
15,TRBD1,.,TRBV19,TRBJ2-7,TGTGCCAGTAGTATAAAAGGGACAGACTACTACGAGCAGTACTTC,CASSIKGTDYYEQYF
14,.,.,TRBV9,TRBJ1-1,TGTGCCAGCAGCGAAGCTGGGGGGGGAGTAGGGGCTTTCTTT,CASSEAGGGVGAFF
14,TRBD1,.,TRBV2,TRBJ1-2,TGTGCCAGCCGAATAACCCAGGGGGCTTATGGCTACACCTTC,CASRITQGAYGYTF
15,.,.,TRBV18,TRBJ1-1,TGTGCCAGCTCCGCATTACAGGCCTTCAACACTGAAGCTTTCTTT,CASSALQAFNTEAFF
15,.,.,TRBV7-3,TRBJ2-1,TGTGCCAGCAGCTTTGGTAGCGGATCCTACAATGAGCAGTTCTTC,CASSFGSGSYNEQFF
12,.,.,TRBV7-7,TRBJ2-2,TGTGCTTTCTACAGGTTCACCGGGGAGCTGTTTTTT,CAFYRFTGELFF
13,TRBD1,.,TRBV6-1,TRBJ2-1,TGTGCCAGCAGAGGACAGGGGTACAATGAGCAGTTCTTC,CASRGQGYNEQFF
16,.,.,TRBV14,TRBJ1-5,TGTGCCAGCAGCACAATACGGGGGAGTAGCAATCAGCCCCAGCATTTT,CASSTIRGSSNQPQHF
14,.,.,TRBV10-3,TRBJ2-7,TGTGCCATCGGTGGTCACAGACAAACCTACGAGCAGTACTTC,CAIGGHRQTYEQYF
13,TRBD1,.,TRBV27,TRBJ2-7,TGTGCCAGCAAAGGGGACAGGGCCTACGAGCAGTACTTC,CASKGDRAYEQYF
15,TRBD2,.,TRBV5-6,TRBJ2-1,TGTGCCAGCAGCTTAGCGGGGCGTCCCTACAATGAGCAGTTCTTC,CASSLAGRPYNEQFF
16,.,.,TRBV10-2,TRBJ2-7,TGCGCCAGCAGTGAGTCGGTGAGGGAAGGCCCCTACGAGCAGTACTTC,CASSESVREGPYEQYF
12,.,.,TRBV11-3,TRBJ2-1,TGTGCCAGCAGCCCCGGAGGGAATGAGCAGTTCTTC,CASSPGGNEQFF
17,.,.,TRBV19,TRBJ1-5,TGTGCCAGTAGTATAGGGGTGGAAGTCAGGGGCAATCAGCCCCAGCATTTT,CASSIGVEVRGNQPQHF
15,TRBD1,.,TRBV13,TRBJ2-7,TGTGCCAGCAGCTTAGGGACAGGGTCAGGGTACGAGCAGTACTTC,CASSLGTGSGYEQYF
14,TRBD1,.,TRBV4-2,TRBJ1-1,TGTGCCAGCAGCTACACAGGGGTGGGCACTGAAGCTTTCTTT,CASSYTGVGTEAFF
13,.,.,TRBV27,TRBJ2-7,TGTGCCAGCAGTTTAACAGCTGGCTACGAGCAGTACTTC,CASSLTAGYEQYF
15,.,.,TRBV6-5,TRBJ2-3,TGTGCCAGCAGTTACTCGACCGGAGTACCAGATACGCAGTATTTT,CASSYSTGVPDTQYF
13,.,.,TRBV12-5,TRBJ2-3,TGTGCTAGTGGTTCGGGGCGGGAAGATACGCAGTATTTT,CASGSGREDTQYF
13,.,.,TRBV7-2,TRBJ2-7,TGTGCCAGCAGCCCCGACCGGGGAGCCGAGCAGTACTTC,CASSPDRGAEQYF
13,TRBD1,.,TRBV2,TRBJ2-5,TGTGCCTTTAAGGACAGGGCCCAAGAGACCCAGTACTTC,CAFKDRAQETQYF
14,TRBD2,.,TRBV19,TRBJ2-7,TGTGCCAGTAGTATAGCGCTAGCGGACTACGAGCAGTACTTC,CASSIALADYEQYF
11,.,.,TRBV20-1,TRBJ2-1,TGCAGTGCTAGTTCGGGGAGGGAGCAGTTCTTC,CSASSGREQFF
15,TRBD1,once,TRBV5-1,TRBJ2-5,TGCGCCAGCAGCTTGGGTAGTAGCGCGCAGGGGGCCCAGTACTTC,CASSLGSSAQGAQYF
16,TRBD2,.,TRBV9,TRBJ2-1,TGTGCCAGCAGCTATACCTTAGCGGGGGGGCCCAATGAGCAGTTCTTC,CASSYTLAGGPNEQFF
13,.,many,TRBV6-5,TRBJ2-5,TGTGCCAGCAGTTACTCGGAGCAAGAGACCCAGTACTTC,CASSYSEQETQYF
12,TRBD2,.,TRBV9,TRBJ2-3,TGTGCCAGCAGCGTGGGGGGGGATACGCAGTATTTT,CASSVGGDTQYF
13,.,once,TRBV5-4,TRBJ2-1,TGTGCCAGCAGCTTGGGGGGCCACAATGAGCAGTTCTTC,CASSLGGHNEQFF
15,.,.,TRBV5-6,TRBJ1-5,TGTGCCAGCAGCCTGCGGGGGGTATGGAATCAGCCCCAGCATTTT,CASSLRGVWNQPQHF
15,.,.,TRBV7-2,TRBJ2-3,TGTGCCAGCAGCTTAATTGGTTTGCTCGGAGATACGCAGTATTTT,CASSLIGLLGDTQYF
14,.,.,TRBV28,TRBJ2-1,TGTGCCAGCATCTCAGCTGTGGGGGGCAATGAGCAGTTCTTC,CASISAVGGNEQFF
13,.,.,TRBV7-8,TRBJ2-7,TGTGCCAGCAGCTTACGGGACACCTACGAGCAGTACTTC,CASSLRDTYEQYF
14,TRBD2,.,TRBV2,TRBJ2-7,TGTGCCAGCAGTGGGACTAGCGGGAGCTACGAGCAGTACTTC,CASSGTSGSYEQYF
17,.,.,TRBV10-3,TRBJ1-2,TGTGCCATCAGTGAGAGGGGAGGGACGTTGGGGAGGAATGGCTACACCTTC,CAISERGGTLGRNGYTF
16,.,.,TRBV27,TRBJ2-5,TGTGCCAGCAGTTTCAGTAGTGGAGGGCCAACGGGGACCCAGTACTTC,CASSFSSGGPTGTQYF
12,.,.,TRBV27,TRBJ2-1,TGTGCCAGCAGTTTATCGTCGGATGAGCAGTTCTTC,CASSLSSDEQFF